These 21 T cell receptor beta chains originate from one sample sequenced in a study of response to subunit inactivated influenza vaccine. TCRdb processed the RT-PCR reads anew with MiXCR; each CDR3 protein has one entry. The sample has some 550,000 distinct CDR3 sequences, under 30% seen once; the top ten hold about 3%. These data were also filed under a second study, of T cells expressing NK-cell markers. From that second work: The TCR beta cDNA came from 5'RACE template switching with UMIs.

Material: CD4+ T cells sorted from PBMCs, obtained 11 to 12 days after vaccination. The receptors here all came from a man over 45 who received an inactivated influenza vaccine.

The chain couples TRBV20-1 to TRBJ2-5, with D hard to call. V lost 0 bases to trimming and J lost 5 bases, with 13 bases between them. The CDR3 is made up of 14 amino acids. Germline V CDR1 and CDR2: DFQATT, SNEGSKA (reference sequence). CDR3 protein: CSAREGGSMETQYF. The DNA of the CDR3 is TGCAGTGCTAGAGAGGGTGGTAGCATGGAGACCCAGTACTTC.

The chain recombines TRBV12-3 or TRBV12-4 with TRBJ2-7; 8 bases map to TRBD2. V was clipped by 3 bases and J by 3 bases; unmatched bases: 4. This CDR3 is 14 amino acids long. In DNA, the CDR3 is TGTGCCAGCAGTTTGAGCGGGAGTTTCTACGAGCAGTACTTC. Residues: CASSLSGSFYEQYF.

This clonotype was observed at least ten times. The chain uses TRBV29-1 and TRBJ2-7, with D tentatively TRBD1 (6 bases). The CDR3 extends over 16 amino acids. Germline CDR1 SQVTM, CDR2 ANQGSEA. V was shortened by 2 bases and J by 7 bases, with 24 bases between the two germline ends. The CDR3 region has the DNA TGCAGCGTTGAACAACCGACCGGGACATCGGGCGGGGAGCAGTACTTC. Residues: CSVEQPTGTSGGEQYF.

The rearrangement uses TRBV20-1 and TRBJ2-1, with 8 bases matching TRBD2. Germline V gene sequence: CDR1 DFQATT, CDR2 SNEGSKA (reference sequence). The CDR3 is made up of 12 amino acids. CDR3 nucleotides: TGCAGCGCACGTAGCGGGACGGATGAGCAGTTCTTC. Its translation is CSARSGTDEQFF.

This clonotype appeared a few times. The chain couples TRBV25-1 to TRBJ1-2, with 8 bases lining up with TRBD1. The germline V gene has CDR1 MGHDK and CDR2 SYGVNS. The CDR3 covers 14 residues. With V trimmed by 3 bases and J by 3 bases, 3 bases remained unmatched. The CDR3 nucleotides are TGTGCCAGCAGTGAGCTGACAGGGGACTATGGCTACACCTTC. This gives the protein CASSELTGDYGYTF.

CDR3 in DNA: TGTGCCAGCAGCTTGGGGACGGAGCAGTACTTC. Translated, it gives CASSLGTEQYF. V is TRBV5-6 and J is TRBJ2-7; D gene uncertain. The CDR3 spans 11 residues. Trimming cost V 0 bases and J 7 bases, with 5 bases left between them. Per the germline V gene, CDR1 is SGHDT and CDR2 is YYEEEE. The variable domain in full, with the rest retrieved from reference TRBV5-6 and TRBJ2-7, is DAGVTQSPTHLIKTRGQQVTLRCSPKSGHDTVSWYQQALGQGPQFIFQYYEEEERQRGNFPDRFSGHQFPNYSSELNVNALLLGDSALYLCASSLGTEQYFGPGTRLTVT.

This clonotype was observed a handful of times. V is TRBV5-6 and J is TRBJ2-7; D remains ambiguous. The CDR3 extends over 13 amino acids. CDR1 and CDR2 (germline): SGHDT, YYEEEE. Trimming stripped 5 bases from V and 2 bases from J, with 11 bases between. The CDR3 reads CASSRDITYEQYF. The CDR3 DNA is TGTGCCAGCAGTCGAGACATAACCTACGAGCAGTACTTC. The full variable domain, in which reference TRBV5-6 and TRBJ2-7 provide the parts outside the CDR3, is DAGVTQSPTHLIKTRGQQVTLRCSPKSGHDTVSWYQQALGQGPQFIFQYYEEEERQRGNFPDRFSGHQFPNYSSELNVNALLLGDSALYLCASSRDITYEQYFGPGTRLTVT.

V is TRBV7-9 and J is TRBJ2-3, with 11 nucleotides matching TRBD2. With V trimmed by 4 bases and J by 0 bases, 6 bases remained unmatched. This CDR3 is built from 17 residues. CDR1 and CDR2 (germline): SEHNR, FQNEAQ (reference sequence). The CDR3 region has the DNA TGTGCCAGCAGCTCCTTGACTAGCGGGGCCAGCACAGATACGCAGTATTTT. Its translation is CASSSLTSGASTDTQYF.

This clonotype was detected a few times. The CDR3 spells CASSLVGGVIGELFF. CDR3 nucleotide sequence: TGTGCCAGCAGCTTAGTCGGGGGGGTGATCGGGGAGCTGTTTTTT. The chain combines TRBV11-2 with TRBJ2-2; 8 bases map to TRBD2. Germline CDR1 is SGHAT and CDR2 is FQNNGV. V was clipped by 1 base and J by 7 bases; unmatched bases: 5. This CDR3 is built from 15 residues.

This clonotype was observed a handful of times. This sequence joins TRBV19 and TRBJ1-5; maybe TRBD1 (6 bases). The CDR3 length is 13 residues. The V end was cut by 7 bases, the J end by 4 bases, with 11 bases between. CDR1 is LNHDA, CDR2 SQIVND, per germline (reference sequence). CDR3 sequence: CASNRGRNQPQHF. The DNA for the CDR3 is TGTGCCAGTAACCGGGGGCGGAATCAGCCCCAGCATTTT.

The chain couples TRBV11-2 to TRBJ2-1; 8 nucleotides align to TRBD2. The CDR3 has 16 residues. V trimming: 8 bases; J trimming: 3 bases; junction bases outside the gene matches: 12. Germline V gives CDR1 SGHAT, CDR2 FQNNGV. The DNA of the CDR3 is TGTGCCAGCCAAGGACGCCGGGGGGGGTACTACAATGAGCAGTTCTTC. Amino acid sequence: CASQGRRGGYYNEQFF.

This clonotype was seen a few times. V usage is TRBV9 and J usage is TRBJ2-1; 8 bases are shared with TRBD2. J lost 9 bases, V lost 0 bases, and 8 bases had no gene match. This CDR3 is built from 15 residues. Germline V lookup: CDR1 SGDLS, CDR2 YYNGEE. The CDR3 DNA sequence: TGTGCCAGCAGCGTAGAGGGACGGGAGGGGAGTGAGCAGTTCTTC. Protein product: CASSVEGREGSEQFF.

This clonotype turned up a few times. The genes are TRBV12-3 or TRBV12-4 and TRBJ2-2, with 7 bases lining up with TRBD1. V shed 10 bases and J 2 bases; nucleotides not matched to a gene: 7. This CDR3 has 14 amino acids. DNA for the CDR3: TGTGCCACAGGGACAGCGTATAACACCGGGGAGCTGTTTTTT. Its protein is CATGTAYNTGELFF.

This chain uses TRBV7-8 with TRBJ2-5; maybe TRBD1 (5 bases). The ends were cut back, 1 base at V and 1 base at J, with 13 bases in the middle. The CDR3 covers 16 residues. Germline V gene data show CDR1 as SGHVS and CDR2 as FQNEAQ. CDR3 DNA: TGTGCCAGCAGCTTAGTGCAGGGTATCATCCAAGAGACCCAGTACTTC. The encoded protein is CASSLVQGIIQETQYF.

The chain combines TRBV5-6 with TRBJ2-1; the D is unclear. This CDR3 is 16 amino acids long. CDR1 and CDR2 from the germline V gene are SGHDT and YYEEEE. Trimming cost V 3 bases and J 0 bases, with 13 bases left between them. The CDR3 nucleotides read TGTGCCAGCAGCTCCTTCGTGGTCTTCTCCTACAATGAGCAGTTCTTC. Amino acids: CASSSFVVFSYNEQFF.

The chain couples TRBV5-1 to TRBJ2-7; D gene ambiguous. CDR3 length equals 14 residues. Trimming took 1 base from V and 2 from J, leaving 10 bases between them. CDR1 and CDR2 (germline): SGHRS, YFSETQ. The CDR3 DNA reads TGCGCCAGCAGCTTGTCGGCCACAGCCTACGAGCAGTACTTC. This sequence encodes CASSLSATAYEQYF.

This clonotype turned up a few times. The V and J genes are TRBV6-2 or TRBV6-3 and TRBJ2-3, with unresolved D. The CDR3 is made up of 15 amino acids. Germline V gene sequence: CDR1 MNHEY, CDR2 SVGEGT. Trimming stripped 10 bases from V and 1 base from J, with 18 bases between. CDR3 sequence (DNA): TGTGCCATCTCATCCTCGCGGTCTGGCACAGATACGCAGTATTTT. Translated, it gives CAISSSRSGTDTQYF.

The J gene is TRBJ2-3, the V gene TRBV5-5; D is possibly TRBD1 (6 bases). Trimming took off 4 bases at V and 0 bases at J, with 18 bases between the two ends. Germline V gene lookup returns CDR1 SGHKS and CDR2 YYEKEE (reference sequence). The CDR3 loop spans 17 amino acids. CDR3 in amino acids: CASSTGQRRSSTDTQYF. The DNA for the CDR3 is TGTGCCAGCAGCACAGGACAGCGTCGTTCTAGCACAGATACGCAGTATTTT.

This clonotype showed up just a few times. The CDR3 is CASSLGDSRRKLFF. CDR3 bases: TGTGCCAGCAGTTTAGGGGACAGTCGCCGAAAACTGTTTTTT. The chain links TRBV28 to TRBJ1-4, with 7 bases fitting TRBD1. V trimming: 2 bases; J trimming: 10 bases; junction bases outside the gene matches: 7. The CDR3 has 14 residues. Germline assignment: CDR1 MDHEN and CDR2 SYDVKM.

CDR3 sequence (DNA): TGCAGCGTTGTGGGGACAACGCTCTCCCAGGAGACCCAGTACTTC. This translates into CSVVGTTLSQETQYF. V gene TRBV29-1 combines with J gene TRBJ2-5, with D perhaps matching TRBD1 (6 bases). With 4 bases removed from V and 5 bases from J, the gap between germline ends came to 20 bases. CDR3 length equals 15 residues. CDR1 and CDR2 (germline): SQVTM, ANQGSEA.

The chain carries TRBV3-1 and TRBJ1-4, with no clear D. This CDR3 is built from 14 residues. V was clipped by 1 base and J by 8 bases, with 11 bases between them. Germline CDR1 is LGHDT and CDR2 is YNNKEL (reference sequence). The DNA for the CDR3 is TGTGCCAGCAGCCAAGCTCCCCAGGTGGAAAAACTGTTTTTT. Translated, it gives CASSQAPQVEKLFF. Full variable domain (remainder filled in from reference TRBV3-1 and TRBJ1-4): DTAVSQTPKYLVTQMGNDKSIKCEQNLGHDTMYWYKQDSKKFLKIMFSYNNKELIINETVPNRFSPKSPDKAHLNLHINSLELGDSAVYFCASSQAPQVEKLFFGSGTQLSVL.